This entry is about one T cell receptor (beta chain). Sequencing used immunoSEQ multiplex PCR; TCRdb keeps in-frame clones, though not all of them. The sample records nearly 250,000 clones, about 84% being singletons. This specimen belongs to a study of blood T cell repertoires in COVID-19. The CDR3 has 13 amino acids. Germline assignment: CDR1 KGHSH and CDR2 LQKENI. V gave up 3 bases and J gave up 7 bases, with 9 bases separating them. Symptom resolution, clearance, or two negative PCRs marked the recovered donors of Cohort 3. This chain uses TRBV18 with TRBJ2-2; the D gene is possibly TRBD1 (6 bases). The sequenced sample was PBMCs or T cells enriched from blood (not recorded which). This sequence originates from a woman aged 50 to 60 who had recovered from COVID-19. The DNA of the CDR3 is TGTGCCAGCTCACCTTCACAGGGCGGGGAGCTGTTTTTT. Its protein is CASSPSQGGELFF.